This T cell receptor (beta chain) came from a study of low-dose radiotherapy and immunotherapy resistance in tumors. Study-level background: Aspirin was taken orally at 300 mg daily by patients, and this continued for four cycles from cycle 1 day 1.

Alpha and beta chains were covered, as first-strand cDNA relied on TRAV- and TRBV-specific primers. A roughly 22-cycle PCR with a constant-region primer and V-primer adapter amplified TCRs. The isolated mRNA underwent amplification through in vitro transcription. TCRdb reprocessed the reads via MiXCR and lists one record per CDR3 protein. This sample carries under 90,000 distinct CDR3 sequences, 15% to 20% of them seen once, and the ten largest clones take over 2.5%. The CDR3 extends over 16 amino acids. The germline CDR1 and CDR2 sequences are SGHRS and YFSETQ. V trimming: 4 bases; J trimming: 1 base; junction bases outside the gene matches: 5. Time point noted: before trial treatment.

The chain is built from TRBV5-1 and TRBJ2-3; the match to TRBD2 covers 11 bases. The sequence came from a male donor with prostate cancer. Sequencing used PBMCs, obtained before treatment. CDR3 nucleotide sequence: TGCGCCAGCAGCGCGCCGGGACTAGCGGGCACAGATACGCAGTATTTT. It specifies CASSAPGLAGTDTQYF.